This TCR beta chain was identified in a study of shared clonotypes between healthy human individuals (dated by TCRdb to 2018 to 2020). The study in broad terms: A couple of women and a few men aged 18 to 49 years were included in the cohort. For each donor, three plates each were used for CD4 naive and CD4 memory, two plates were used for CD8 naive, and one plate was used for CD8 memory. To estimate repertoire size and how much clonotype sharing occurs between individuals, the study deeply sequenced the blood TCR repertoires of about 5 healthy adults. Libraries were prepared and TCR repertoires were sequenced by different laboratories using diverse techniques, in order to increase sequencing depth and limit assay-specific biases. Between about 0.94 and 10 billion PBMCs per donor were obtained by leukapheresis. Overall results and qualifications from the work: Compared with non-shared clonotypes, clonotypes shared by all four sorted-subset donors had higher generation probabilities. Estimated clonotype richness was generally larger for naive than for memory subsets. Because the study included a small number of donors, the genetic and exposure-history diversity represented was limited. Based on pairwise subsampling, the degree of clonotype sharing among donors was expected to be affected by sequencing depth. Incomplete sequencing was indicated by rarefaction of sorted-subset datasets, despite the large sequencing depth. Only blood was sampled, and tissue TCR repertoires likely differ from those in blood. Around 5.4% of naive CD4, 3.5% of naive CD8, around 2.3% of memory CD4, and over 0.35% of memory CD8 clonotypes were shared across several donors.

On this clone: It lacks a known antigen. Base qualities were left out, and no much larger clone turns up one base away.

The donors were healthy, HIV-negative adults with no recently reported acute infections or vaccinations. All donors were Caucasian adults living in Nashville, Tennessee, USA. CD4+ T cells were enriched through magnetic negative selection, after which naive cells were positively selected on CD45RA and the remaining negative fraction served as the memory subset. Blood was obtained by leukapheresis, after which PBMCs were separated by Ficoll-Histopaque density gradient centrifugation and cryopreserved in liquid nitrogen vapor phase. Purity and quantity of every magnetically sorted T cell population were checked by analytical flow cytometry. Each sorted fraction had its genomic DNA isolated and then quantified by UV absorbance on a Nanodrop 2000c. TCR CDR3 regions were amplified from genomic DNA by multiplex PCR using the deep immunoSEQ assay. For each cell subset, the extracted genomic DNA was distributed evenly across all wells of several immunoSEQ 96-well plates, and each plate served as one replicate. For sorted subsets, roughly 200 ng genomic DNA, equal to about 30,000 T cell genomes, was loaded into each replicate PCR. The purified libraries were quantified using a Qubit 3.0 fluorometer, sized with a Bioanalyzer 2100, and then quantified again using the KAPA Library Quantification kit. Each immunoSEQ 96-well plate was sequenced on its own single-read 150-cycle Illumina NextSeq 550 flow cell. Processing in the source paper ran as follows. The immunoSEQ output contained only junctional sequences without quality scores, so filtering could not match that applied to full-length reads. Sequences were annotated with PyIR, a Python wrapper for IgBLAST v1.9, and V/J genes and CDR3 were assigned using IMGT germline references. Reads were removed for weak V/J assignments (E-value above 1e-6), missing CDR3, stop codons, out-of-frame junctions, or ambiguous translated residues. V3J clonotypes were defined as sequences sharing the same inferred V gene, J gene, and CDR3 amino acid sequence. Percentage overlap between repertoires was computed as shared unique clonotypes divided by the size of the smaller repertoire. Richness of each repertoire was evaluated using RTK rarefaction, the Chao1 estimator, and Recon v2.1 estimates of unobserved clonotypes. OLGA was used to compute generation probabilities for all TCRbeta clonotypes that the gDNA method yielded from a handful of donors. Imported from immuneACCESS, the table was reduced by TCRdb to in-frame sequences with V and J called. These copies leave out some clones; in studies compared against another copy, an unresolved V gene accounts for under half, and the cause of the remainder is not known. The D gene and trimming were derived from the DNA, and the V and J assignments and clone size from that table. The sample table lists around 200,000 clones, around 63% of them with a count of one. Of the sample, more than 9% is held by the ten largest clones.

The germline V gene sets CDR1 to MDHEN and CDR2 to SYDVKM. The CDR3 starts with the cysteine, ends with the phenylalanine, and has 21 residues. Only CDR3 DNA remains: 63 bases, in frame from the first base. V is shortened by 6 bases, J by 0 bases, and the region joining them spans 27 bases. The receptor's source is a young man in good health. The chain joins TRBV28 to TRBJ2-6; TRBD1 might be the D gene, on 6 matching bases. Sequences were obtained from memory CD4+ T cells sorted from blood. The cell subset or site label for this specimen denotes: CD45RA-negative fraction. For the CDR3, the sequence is CASSPIPGTPKLISGANVLTF. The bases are TGTGCCAGCAGCCCCATCCCCGGGACACCAAAACTGATCTCTGGGGCCAACGTCCTGACTTTC.